This T cell receptor beta chain is from a study of CD8 T cells in Susac syndrome (dated by TCRdb to between 2018 and 2021). Notes on the research overall: Repertoire sequencing was used to test whether CD8+ T cell activation and differentiation in Susac syndrome was antigen driven. CD8+ T cell repertoire clonality was compared between about a dozen healthy donors, roughly 14 Susac syndrome patients and fewer than 19 multiple sclerosis patients.

The study at large found these results: The number of individuals in the TCR sequencing and HLA analysis was recognized as being relatively small.

Peripheral blood CD8+ and CD4+ T cells from healthy donors, Susac syndrome patients and multiple sclerosis patients were profiled using high-throughput TCR beta sequencing. Healthy donors were included as age- and sex-matched controls. Bulk CD8+ and CD4+ T cells were purified by magnetic negative isolation, whereas CD8+ TEMRA cells were enriched by FACS. Blood was drawn into EDTA tubes, processed within 24 hours, and PBMCs were isolated by density gradient centrifugation. PBMCs destined for TCR sequencing were cryopreserved in liquid nitrogen and later thawed in a 37 °C water bath. The sorted or isolated CD4+, CD8+ and CD8+ TEMRA cells had a purity of 90% or higher. This clonotype was seen a handful of times. Its specific antigen is unknown. No much larger clonotype is one base removed from it; base qualities were not supplied. CDR1 is given as PRHDT and CDR2 as FYEKMQ, both from the germline V gene (reference sequence). Inclusive of the bounding cysteine and phenylalanine, the CDR3 is 14 residues long. Kept here is only the CDR3 DNA, which spans 42 bases and is read in frame from base 1. V drops 5 bases and J drops 6 bases, leaving 17 bases in between.

RNA was extracted using the RNeasy kit, and about 0.45 to 1 ug of the RNA was reverse transcribed with random hexamers. The immunoSEQ multiplex PCR assay, covering 54 Vbeta and 13 Jbeta segments, was used to amplify TCR beta CDR3 regions. PCR amplification bias was corrected by using a synthetic template baseline for primer optimization and computational correction. From the authors' description of their analysis: Only productive sequences were kept, with reads annotated to V, D and J genes according to IMGT and analyzed in immunoSEQ Analyzer. To calculate clonality, Shannon entropy was normalized by log2 of the number of productive unique sequences and then subtracted from one. For each patient and control, public and private clones were evaluated among the 100 most prevalent clones. Clones were defined as Susac-specific if absent from the healthy and MS cohorts, from approximately 1,100 published viral clones and from other ImmuneACCESS disease sequences. In TCRdb, the public reads were trimmed at Q25 with fastp and aligned with MiXCR, with productive beta chains retained. Duplicate CDR3 protein sequences are folded into a single record with the most common DNA and genes. The V and J calls were determined by TCRdb, not by the authors. This sample gives around 45,000 distinct CDR3 sequences in total; nearly 95% of them show up just once. 0.4% to 0.5% of the sample goes to the ten largest clones.

This sequence originates from a human donor in good health. The sequence is built from TRBV13 and TRBJ2-7, with a tentative D gene TRBD2 over 7 matching bases. The sample consisted of CD8+ T cells from PBMCs. The CDR3 reads as follows: CASSPWGGKGEQYF. DNA sequence: TGTGCCAGCAGCCCATGGGGGGGCAAGGGCGAGCAGTACTTC.